This T cell receptor (beta chain) came from a study of patients and donors after allogeneic stem cell transplantation. This clonotype came up a few times. CDR1 and CDR2 from the germline V gene are SGHAT and FQDESV (reference sequence). This CDR3 contains 19 residues. Trimming took 2 bases from V and 2 from J, leaving 21 bases between them. TCRdb itself ran the RT-PCR reads through MiXCR, one entry per CDR3 protein. The repertoire includes about a million distinct CDR3 sequences, 15% to 20% of them detected once, and 6% sits in the top ten. The V call is TRBV11-1, the J call TRBJ2-2, with D perhaps matching TRBD2 (7 bases). Sequenced material: blood, either unsorted or a sorted T cell fraction (not recorded which). The source of this sequence is a human donor who was either an allogeneic HSCT recipient or a stem cell or donor lymphocyte infusion donor (not recorded which). It is not recorded whose cells these are; they may come from a transplant donor. The CDR3 loop reads CASSLWGLAAPYNTGELFF. CDR3 in DNA: TGTGCCAGCAGCTTATGGGGGCTAGCGGCTCCCTACAACACCGGGGAGCTGTTTTTT. The complete variable domain, with remaining parts taken from reference TRBV11-1 and TRBJ2-2, reads EAEVAQSPRYKITEKSQAVAFWCDPISGHATLYWYRQILGQGPELLVQFQDESVVDDSQLPKDRFSAERLKGVDSTLKIQPAELGDSAMYLCASSLWGLAAPYNTGELFFGEGSRLTVL.